This T cell receptor (beta chain) was sequenced for a study of cytomegalovirus exposure and HLA in healthy donors. General study findings and limits: Certain sequence variants were highly shared and formed a cluster, and this cluster was likely a sequencing artifact.

A remark on this clone: Antigen unknown.

Germline CDR1 is SGHAT and CDR2 is FQNNGV. The CDR3 is made up of 19 amino acids. The trim removed 3 bases at V and 3 bases at J, leaving 15 bases unmatched. The study ran its PCR with 60 Vbeta and 13 Jbeta primers. Repertoires were generated with immunoSEQ multiplex PCR, while TCRdb's copy carries only in-frame clones and drops some. This table holds 33,000 or so clones, around 69% found once. The sample taken for sequencing was PBMCs. This clonotype originated in a woman in her twenties or thirties in good health and CMV-seropositive. The chain carries TRBV11-2 and TRBJ1-5; 9 bases are a match to TRBD1. In DNA form, the CDR3 reads TGTGCCAGCAGCTTCCCCCGGGGGGGTGGGACAGGGAACAATCAGCCCCAGCATTTT. It is translated as CASSFPRGGGTGNNQPQHF. The complete variable domain, with remaining parts taken from reference TRBV11-2 and TRBJ1-5, reads EAGVAQSPRYKIIEKRQSVAFWCNPISGHATLYWYQQILGQGPKLLIQFQNNGVVDDSQLPKDRFSAERLKGVDSTLKIQPAKLEDSAVYLCASSFPRGGGTGNNQPQHFGDGTRLSIL.